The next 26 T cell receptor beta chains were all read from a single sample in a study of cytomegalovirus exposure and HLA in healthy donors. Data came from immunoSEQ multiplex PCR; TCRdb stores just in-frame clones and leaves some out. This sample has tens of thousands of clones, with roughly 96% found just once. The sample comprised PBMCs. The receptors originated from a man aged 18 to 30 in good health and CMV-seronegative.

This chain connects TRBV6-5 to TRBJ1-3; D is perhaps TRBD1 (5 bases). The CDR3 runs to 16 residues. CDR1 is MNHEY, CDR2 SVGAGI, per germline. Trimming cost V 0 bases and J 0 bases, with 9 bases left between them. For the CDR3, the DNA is TGTGCCAGCAGTTACTCAGGGGTTACCTCTGGAAACACCATATATTTT. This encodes CASSYSGVTSGNTIYF.

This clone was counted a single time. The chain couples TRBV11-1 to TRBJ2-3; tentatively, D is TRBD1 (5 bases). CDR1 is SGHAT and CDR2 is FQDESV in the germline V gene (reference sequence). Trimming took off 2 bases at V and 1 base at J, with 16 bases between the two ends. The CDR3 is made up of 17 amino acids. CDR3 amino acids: CASSLIFVGRGTDTQYF. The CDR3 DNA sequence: TGTGCCAGCAGCTTAATATTTGTGGGCAGGGGCACAGATACGCAGTATTTT.

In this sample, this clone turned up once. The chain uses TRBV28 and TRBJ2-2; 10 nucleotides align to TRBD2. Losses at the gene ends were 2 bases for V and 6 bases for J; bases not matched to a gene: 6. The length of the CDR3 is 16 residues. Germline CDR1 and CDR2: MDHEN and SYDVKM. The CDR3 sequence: CASSLDRSGRAGELFF. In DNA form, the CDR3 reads TGTGCCAGCAGTTTAGATAGGAGCGGGAGGGCCGGGGAGCTGTTTTTT.

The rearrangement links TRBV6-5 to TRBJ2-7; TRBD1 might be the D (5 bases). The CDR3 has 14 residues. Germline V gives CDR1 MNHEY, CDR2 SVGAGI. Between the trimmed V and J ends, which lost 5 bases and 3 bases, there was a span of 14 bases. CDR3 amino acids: CASSLKPRVYEQYF. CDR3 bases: TGTGCCAGCAGTCTAAAACCCAGGGTCTACGAGCAGTACTTC.

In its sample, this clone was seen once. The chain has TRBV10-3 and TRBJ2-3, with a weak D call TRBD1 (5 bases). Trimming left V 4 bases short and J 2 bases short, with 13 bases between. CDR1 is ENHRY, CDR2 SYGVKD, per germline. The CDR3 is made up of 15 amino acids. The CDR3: CAISGLQVDTDTQYF. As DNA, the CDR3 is TGTGCCATCAGTGGCTTACAGGTCGACACAGATACGCAGTATTTT.

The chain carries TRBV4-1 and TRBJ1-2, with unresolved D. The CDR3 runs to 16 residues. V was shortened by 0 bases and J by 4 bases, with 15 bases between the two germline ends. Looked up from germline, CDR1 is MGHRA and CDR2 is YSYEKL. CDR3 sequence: CASSQEVTGALYGYTF. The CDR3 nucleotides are TGCGCCAGCAGCCAAGAGGTAACGGGAGCCCTCTATGGCTACACCTTC.

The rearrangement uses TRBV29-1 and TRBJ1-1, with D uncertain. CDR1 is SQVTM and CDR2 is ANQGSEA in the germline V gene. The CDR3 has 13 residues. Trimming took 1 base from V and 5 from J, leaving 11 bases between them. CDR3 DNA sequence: TGCAGCGTTGAAGCGGGAGAGGATACTGAAGCTTTCTTT. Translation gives CSVEAGEDTEAFF.

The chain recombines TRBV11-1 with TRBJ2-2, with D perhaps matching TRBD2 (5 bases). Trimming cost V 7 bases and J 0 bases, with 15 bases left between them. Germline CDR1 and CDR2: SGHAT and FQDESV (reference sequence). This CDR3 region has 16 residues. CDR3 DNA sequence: TGTGCCAGCACCAGACGTCGGGGAGCGAACACCGGGGAGCTGTTTTTT. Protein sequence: CASTRRRGANTGELFF. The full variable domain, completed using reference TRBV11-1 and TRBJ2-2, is EAEVAQSPRYKITEKSQAVAFWCDPISGHATLYWYRQILGQGPELLVQFQDESVVDDSQLPKDRFSAERLKGVDSTLKIQPAELGDSAMYLCASTRRRGANTGELFFGEGSRLTVL.

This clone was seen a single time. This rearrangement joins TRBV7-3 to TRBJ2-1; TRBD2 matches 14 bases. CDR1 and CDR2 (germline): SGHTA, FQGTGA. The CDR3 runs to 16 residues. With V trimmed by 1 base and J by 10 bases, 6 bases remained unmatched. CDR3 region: CASSLMVTSGREEQFF. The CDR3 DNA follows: TGTGCCAGCAGCTTAATGGTGACTAGCGGGAGGGAAGAGCAGTTCTTC.

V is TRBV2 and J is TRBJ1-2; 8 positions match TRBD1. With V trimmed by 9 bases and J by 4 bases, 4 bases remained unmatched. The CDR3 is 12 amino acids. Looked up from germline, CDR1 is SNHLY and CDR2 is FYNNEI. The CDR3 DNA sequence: TGTGCCAGGGCAGGGGGCAGCTATGGCTACACCTTC. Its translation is CARAGGSYGYTF.

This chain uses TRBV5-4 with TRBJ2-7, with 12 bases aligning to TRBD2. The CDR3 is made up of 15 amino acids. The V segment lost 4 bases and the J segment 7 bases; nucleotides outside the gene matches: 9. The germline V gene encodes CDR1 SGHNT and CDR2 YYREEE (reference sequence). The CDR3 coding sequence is TGTGCCAGCAGCCCCAGACTAGCGGGAGTGGAAGAGCAGTACTTC. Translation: CASSPRLAGVEEQYF.

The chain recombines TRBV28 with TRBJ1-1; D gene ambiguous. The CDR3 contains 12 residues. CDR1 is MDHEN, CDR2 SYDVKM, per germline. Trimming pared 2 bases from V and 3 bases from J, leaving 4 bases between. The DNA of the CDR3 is TGTGCCAGCAGTTTAGAGGACACTGAAGCTTTCTTT. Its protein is CASSLEDTEAFF. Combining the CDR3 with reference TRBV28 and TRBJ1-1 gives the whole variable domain DVKVTQSSRYLVKRTGEKVFLECVQDMDHENMFWYRQDPGLGLRLIYFSYDVKMKEKGDIPEGYSVSREKKERFSLILESASTNQTSMYLCASSLEDTEAFFGQGTRLTVV.

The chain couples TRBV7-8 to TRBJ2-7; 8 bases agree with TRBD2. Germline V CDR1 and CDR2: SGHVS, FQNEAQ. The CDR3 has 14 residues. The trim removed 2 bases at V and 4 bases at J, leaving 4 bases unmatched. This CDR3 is CASSLREGAYEQYF. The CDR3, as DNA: TGTGCCAGCAGCTTACGGGAGGGAGCGTACGAGCAGTACTTC.

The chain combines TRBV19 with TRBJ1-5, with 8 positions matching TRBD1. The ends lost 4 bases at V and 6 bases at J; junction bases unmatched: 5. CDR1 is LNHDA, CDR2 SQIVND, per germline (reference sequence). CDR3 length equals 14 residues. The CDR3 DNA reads TGTGCCAGTAGTACAACAGGGGGTGGTCAGCCCCAGCATTTT. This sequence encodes CASSTTGGGQPQHF.

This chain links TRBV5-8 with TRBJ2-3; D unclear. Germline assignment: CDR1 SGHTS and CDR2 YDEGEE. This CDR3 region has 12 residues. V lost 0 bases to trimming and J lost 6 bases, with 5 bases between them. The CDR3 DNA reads TGTGCCAGCAGCTTGGCCCGTGATACGCAGTATTTT. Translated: CASSLARDTQYF.

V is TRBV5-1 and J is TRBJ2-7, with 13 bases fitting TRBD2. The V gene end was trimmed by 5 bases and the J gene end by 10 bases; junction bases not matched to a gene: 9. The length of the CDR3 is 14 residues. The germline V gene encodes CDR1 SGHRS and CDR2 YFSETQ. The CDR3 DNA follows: TGCGCCAGCAGATCCGGGACTAGCGGGACCCTACAGTACTTC. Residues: CASRSGTSGTLQYF.

This chain's CDR3 is CASNREGQVTDTQYF. CDR3 coding DNA: TGTGCCAGCAACCGAGAGGGACAGGTCACAGATACGCAGTATTTT. The rearrangement uses TRBV7-6 and TRBJ2-3, with 8 bases that match TRBD1. Trimming at V came to 7 bases and at J to 2 bases, leaving 8 bases not matched to a gene. This CDR3 is 15 amino acids long. The germline gives CDR1 SGHVS, CDR2 FNYEAQ.

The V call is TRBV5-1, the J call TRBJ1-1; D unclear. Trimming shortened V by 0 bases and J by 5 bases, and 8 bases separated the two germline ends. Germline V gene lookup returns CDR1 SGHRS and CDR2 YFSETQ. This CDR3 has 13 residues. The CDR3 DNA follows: TGCGCCAGCAGCTTGGCCGGGAATACTGAAGCTTTCTTT. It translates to CASSLAGNTEAFF. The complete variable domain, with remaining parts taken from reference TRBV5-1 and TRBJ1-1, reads KAGVTQTPRYLIKTRGQQVTLSCSPISGHRSVSWYQQTPGQGLQFLFEYFSETQRNKGNFPGRFSGRQFSNSRSEMNVSTLELGDSALYLCASSLAGNTEAFFGQGTRLTVV.

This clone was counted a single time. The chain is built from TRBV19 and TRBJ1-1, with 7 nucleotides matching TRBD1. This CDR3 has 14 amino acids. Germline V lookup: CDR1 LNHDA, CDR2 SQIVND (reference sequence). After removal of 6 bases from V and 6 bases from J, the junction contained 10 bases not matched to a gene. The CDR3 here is CASRGQPRGAEAFF. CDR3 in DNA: TGTGCCAGTAGGGGACAGCCTAGGGGAGCTGAAGCTTTCTTT.

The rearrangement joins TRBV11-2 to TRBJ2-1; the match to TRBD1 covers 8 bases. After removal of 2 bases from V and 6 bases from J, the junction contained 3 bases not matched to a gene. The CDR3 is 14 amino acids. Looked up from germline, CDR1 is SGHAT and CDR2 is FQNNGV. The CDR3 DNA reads TGTGCCAGCAGCTTACAGGGGGCCAGCAATGAGCAGTTCTTC. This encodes CASSLQGASNEQFF.

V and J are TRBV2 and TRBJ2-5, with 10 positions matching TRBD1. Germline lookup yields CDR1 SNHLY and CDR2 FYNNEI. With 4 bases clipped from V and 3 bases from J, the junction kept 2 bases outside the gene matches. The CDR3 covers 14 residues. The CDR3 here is CASSGDRGKETQYF. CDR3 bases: TGTGCCAGCAGTGGGGACAGGGGAAAAGAGACCCAGTACTTC.

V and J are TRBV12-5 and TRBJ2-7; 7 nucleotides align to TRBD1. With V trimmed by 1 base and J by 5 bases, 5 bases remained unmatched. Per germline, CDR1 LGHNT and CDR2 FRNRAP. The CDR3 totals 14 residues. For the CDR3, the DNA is TGTGCTAGTGGTTTGGACAGGGGCAGCAACGAGCAGTACTTC. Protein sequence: CASGLDRGSNEQYF.

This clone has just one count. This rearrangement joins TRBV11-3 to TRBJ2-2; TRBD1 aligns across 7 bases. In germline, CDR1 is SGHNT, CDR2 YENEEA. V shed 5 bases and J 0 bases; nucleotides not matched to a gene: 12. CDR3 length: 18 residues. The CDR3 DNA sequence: TGTGCCAGCAGCCCAGGGGGAGCGTTGAAAGCGAACACCGGGGAGCTGTTTTTT. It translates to CASSPGGALKANTGELFF.

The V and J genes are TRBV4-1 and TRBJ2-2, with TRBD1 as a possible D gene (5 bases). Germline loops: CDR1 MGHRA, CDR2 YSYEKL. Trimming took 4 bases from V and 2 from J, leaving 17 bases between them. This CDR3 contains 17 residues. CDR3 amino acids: CASSPRSGAPNTGELFF. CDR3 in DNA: TGCGCCAGCAGCCCAAGGAGTGGGGCTCCTAACACCGGGGAGCTGTTTTTT.

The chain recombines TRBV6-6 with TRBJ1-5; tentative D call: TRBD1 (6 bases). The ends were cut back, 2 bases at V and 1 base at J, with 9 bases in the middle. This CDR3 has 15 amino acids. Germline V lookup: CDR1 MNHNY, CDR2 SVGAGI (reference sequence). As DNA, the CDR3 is TGTGCCAGCAGTTACACGCAGGGGAGCAATCAGCCCCAGCATTTT. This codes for CASSYTQGSNQPQHF.

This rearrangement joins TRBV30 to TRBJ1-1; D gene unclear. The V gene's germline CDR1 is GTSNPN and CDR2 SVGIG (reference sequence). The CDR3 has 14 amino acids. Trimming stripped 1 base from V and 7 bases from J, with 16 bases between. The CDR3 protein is CAWSEHPPNGEAFF. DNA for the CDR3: TGTGCCTGGAGTGAGCACCCTCCAAATGGTGAAGCTTTCTTT.